The 25 T cell receptor beta chains below were found in one sample sequenced in a study of blood T cells in healthy people across ages. Using a J-beta primer mix together with a sample-barcoded 5' primer, a second PCR was run for roughly 7 to 12 cycles. Each CDR3 protein gets one entry after TCRdb re-called the 5' RACE reads with MiXCR. The profile shows hundreds of thousands of distinct CDR3 sequences, 35% to 45% of them singletons. The sequencing sample was made of blood. These receptor sequences come from a woman between 55 and 75 years old in good health.

In its sample, this clonotype was seen many times. The genes are TRBV20-1 and TRBJ2-5; 9 nucleotides align to TRBD2. The germline V gene encodes CDR1 DFQATT and CDR2 SNEGSKA (reference sequence). After removal of 3 bases from V and 6 bases from J, the junction contained 20 bases not matched to a gene. This CDR3 comprises 18 residues. Here the CDR3 DNA reads TGCAGTGCTAGCCCCCTTCAGGGGATAGCGGGAGTGGGAAAGACCCAGTACTTC. Its translation: CSASPLQGIAGVGKTQYF.

This rearrangement joins TRBV6-1 to TRBJ2-1; D gene uncertain. Germline CDR1 reads MNHNS; CDR2 reads SASEGT. The CDR3 length is 16 residues. Deletions cut 1 base from V and 0 bases from J, with 10 bases between. The CDR3 loop reads CASSEGPAFSYNEQFF. In DNA form, the CDR3 reads TGTGCCAGCAGTGAAGGGCCGGCTTTCTCCTACAATGAGCAGTTCTTC.

V and J are TRBV27 and TRBJ1-5; D is uncertain. CDR3 length: 16 amino acids. V was trimmed by 5 bases and J by 0 bases, leaving 14 bases between them. Germline CDR1 is MNHEY and CDR2 is SMNVEV (reference sequence). CDR3 sequence: CASSAQTLTSNQPQHF. The CDR3 DNA sequence: TGTGCCAGCAGTGCCCAAACACTAACTAGCAATCAGCCCCAGCATTTT.

This clonotype has just a few counts. The rearrangement uses TRBV5-1 and TRBJ2-7, with TRBD1 matching 9 bases. The germline gives CDR1 SGHRS, CDR2 YFSETQ. This CDR3 spans 16 amino acids. V lost 3 bases, J lost 1 base, and 8 bases stayed unmatched. The CDR3 sequence is CASSSTGTGRSYEQYF. The CDR3 region has the DNA TGCGCCAGCAGCTCGACCGGGACAGGGCGTTCCTACGAGCAGTACTTC.

This clonotype came up a few times. The chain employs TRBV3-1 and TRBJ2-1, with 8 bases lining up with TRBD2. The CDR3 is 16 amino acids. V was pared by 4 bases and J by 4 bases, with 9 bases of the junction left unmatched. Germline V CDR1 and CDR2: LGHDT, YNNKEL (reference sequence). The CDR3 reads CASSPSIGGGYNEQFF. The CDR3 DNA is TGTGCCAGCAGCCCATCGATCGGCGGGGGGTACAATGAGCAGTTCTTC.

The V call is TRBV12-3 or TRBV12-4, the J call TRBJ1-2; perhaps TRBD1 as D (6 bases). This CDR3 region has 14 residues. Between the trimmed V and J ends, which lost 4 bases and 5 bases, there was a span of 14 bases. In DNA, the CDR3 is TGTGCCAGCAGTTCCAACAGGGATAGGTATGGCTACACCTTC. It yields the protein CASSSNRDRYGYTF.

The chain uses TRBV4-1 and TRBJ2-1; D not certain. CDR1 is MGHRA, CDR2 YSYEKL, per germline. V was pared by 0 bases and J by 10 bases, with 13 bases between. This CDR3 spans 14 amino acids. CDR3 DNA sequence: TGCGCCAGCAGCCAAGATCCCAGAAATGGCGAGCAGTTCTTC. Its protein is CASSQDPRNGEQFF.

The chain joins TRBV7-3 to TRBJ2-5; D is uncertain. The DNA matches TRBJ2-7 better at its end, which makes the J call doubtful. Germline V CDR1 and CDR2: SGHTA, FQGTGA. The CDR3 length is 13 residues. This chain's CDR3 is CASSLGPSGEQYF. DNA of the CDR3: TGTGCCAGCAGCTTAGGGCCGTCGGGCGAGCAGTACTTC.

This clonotype was picked up a small number of times. CDR3 loop: CASSAGQVGGKLFF. The CDR3 DNA reads TGTGCCAGCAGCGCGGGACAGGTTGGTGGAAAACTGTTTTTT. The chain is built from TRBV9 and TRBJ1-4; 8 positions agree with TRBD1. The junction had 8 bases not matched to a gene; V was cut back by 3 bases and J by 10 bases. Germline-derived CDR1 and CDR2 are SGDLS and YYNGEE. CDR3 length equals 14 residues.

A remark on this clonotype: A much bigger clone sits one base away, suggesting this may be a read error. The gene calls are TRBV7-9 and TRBJ1-5; no firm D call. The germline gives CDR1 SEHNR, CDR2 FQNEAQ (reference sequence). The V and J ends lost 5 bases and 5 bases respectively, with 7 bases between them. The CDR3 has 12 amino acids. CDR3 in DNA: TGTGCCAGCAGCCCCCCTGATCAGCCCCAGCATTTT. It translates to CASSPPDQPQHF.

Only a few counts were recorded for this clonotype. This chain links TRBV3-1 with TRBJ2-1; 14 bases match TRBD2. This CDR3 is 17 amino acids long. Germline V gene data show CDR1 as LGHDT and CDR2 as YNNKEL (reference sequence). Losses at the gene ends were 1 base for V and 7 bases for J; bases not matched to a gene: 6. As DNA, the CDR3 is TGTGCCAGCAGCCAAGTCACCGGGACTAGCGGGAGTAATGAGCAGTTCTTC. Its protein is CASSQVTGTSGSNEQFF.

This clonotype showed up many times. The V call is TRBV4-3, the J call TRBJ2-5; D is possibly TRBD2 (6 bases). Per the germline V gene, CDR1 is LGHNA and CDR2 is YSLEER. The ends were cut back, 0 bases at V and 0 bases at J, with 20 bases in the middle. The CDR3 totals 19 residues. CDR3 protein: CASSQDPPGDRMDQETQYF. The CDR3 DNA follows: TGCGCCAGCAGCCAAGATCCCCCGGGGGATAGAATGGACCAAGAGACCCAGTACTTC.

This clonotype was detected only a few times. The chain recombines TRBV5-4 with TRBJ2-1, with TRBD2 matching 7 bases. The J call may not be correct, given that the DNA end is closer to TRBJ2-7. The CDR3 length is 16 residues. The germline gives CDR1 SGHNT, CDR2 YYREEE (reference sequence). The CDR3, as DNA: TGTGCCAGCAGCTTGGACCACGGGAGGACCTACAATGAGCAGTACTTC. It translates to CASSLDHGRTYNEQYF.

As regards this clonotype: The junction departs from the called germline gene at one end, perhaps through a read error. This chain joins TRBV20-1 and TRBJ2-1; maybe TRBD1 (5 bases). Germline loops: CDR1 DFQATT, CDR2 SNEGSKA (reference sequence). The CDR3 covers 15 residues. DNA for the CDR3: TGCAGTGCTAGAGATAGGGGAAGGTCCTGCAATGAGCAGTTCTTC. Its translation is CSARDRGRSCNEQFF.

The CDR3, as DNA: TGCAGTGCTAGAGGGGTATTTGGGAGCCTTAATGAGGGGTACACCTTC. Amino acids: CSARGVFGSLNEGYTF. The chain couples TRBV20-1 to TRBJ1-2; D is perhaps TRBD1 (5 bases). The V gene's germline CDR1 is DFQATT and CDR2 SNEGSKA (reference sequence). Trimming removed 1 base at V and 11 bases at J, with 26 bases between. The CDR3 runs to 16 residues.

Points on this clonotype: A much larger clone is a single base away; this may be a read error. The V gene is TRBV4-3, the J gene TRBJ2-7; D unresolved. CDR1 is LGHNA and CDR2 is YSLEER in the germline V gene. The CDR3 spans 14 residues. Between the trimmed V and J ends, which lost 5 bases and 10 bases, there was a span of 21 bases. DNA of the CDR3: TGCGCCAGCAGCGAAGGCCCCCAGATAAAGGCCCAGTACTTC. As protein: CASSEGPQIKAQYF.

This clonotype was counted once. The chain carries TRBV6-1 and TRBJ1-1; D unclear. The V end was cut by 3 bases, the J end by 5 bases, with 16 bases between. The CDR3 is made up of 15 amino acids. In germline, CDR1 is MNHNS, CDR2 SASEGT. Here the CDR3 DNA reads TGTGCCAGCAGTGACCTGCGTGCGTTTGGGACTGAAGCTTTCTTT. This gives the protein CASSDLRAFGTEAFF.

The gene calls are TRBV24-1 and TRBJ2-7; 7 bases match TRBD1. Germline V gene lookup returns CDR1 KGHDR and CDR2 SFDVKD. The length of the CDR3 is 18 residues. Trimming cost V 4 bases and J 7 bases; bases outside gene matches: 21. The CDR3 loop is CATSEQDAQGWSYNEQYF. The CDR3, as DNA: TGTGCCACCAGTGAACAAGACGCACAGGGGTGGTCCTACAATGAGCAGTACTTC.

This clonotype was counted many times. CDR3 sequence: CASSVNLADRTDTQYF. The CDR3 DNA reads TGTGCCAGCAGTGTTAATTTAGCGGACCGCACAGATACGCAGTATTTT. The V call is TRBV2, the J call TRBJ2-3; D possibly corresponds to TRBD2 (6 bases). V lost 4 bases, J lost 1 base, and 15 bases lay in between. The CDR3 has 16 amino acids. Germline CDR1 reads SNHLY; CDR2 reads FYNNEI. The whole variable domain, filled in from reference TRBV2 and TRBJ2-3, reads EPEVTQTPSHQVTQMGQEVILRCVPISNHLYFYWYRQILGQKVEFLVSFYNNEISEKSEIFDDQFSVERPDGSNFTLKIRSTKLEDSAMYFCASSVNLADRTDTQYFGPGTRLTVL.

The gene calls are TRBV4-2 and TRBJ1-6, with a possible D match to TRBD1 (5 bases). CDR3 length: 14 amino acids. V dropped 1 base and J dropped 7 bases, with 8 bases sitting between them. CDR1 and CDR2 (germline): LGHNA, YNFKEQ. This chain's CDR3 is CASSQGGENSPLHF. The CDR3 DNA is TGTGCCAGCAGCCAAGGGGGGGAAAATTCACCCCTCCACTTT.

The table lists this clonotype with many counts. The chain joins TRBV10-3 to TRBJ2-3, with D perhaps matching TRBD2 (6 bases). V was cut by 9 bases and J by 0 bases, with 16 bases left in between. Germline CDR1 ENHRY, CDR2 SYGVKD. CDR3 size: 15 residues. In DNA form, the CDR3 reads TGTGCCATGTCCCCCGGGACTTCTAGCACAGATACGCAGTATTTT. It codes for CAMSPGTSSTDTQYF.

This clonotype showed up many times. The V call is TRBV2, the J call TRBJ2-5; tentatively, D is TRBD1 (5 bases). The V end lost 7 bases, the J end lost 4 bases, and 19 bases lay between the germline ends. The CDR3 runs to 15 residues. Germline CDR1 reads SNHLY; CDR2 reads FYNNEI. CDR3 protein: CASTDNPKGRETQYF. The CDR3 DNA sequence: TGTGCCAGCACCGACAACCCCAAGGGGCGAGAGACCCAGTACTTC.

In its sample, this clonotype was seen a few times. The chain uses TRBV12-3 or TRBV12-4 and TRBJ1-1; D remains unclear. The CDR3 has 13 amino acids. V lost 6 bases, J lost 1 base, and 9 bases lay in between. CDR3 sequence reads: CASSVTENTEAFF. The DNA for the CDR3 is TGTGCCAGCAGCGTGACGGAGAACACTGAAGCTTTCTTT.

This clonotype was counted only a few times. V gene TRBV4-3 combines with J gene TRBJ2-1; 7 nucleotides match TRBD2. Germline loops: CDR1 LGHNA, CDR2 YSLEER. This CDR3 spans 16 amino acids. After removal of 1 base from V and 6 bases from J, the junction contained 9 bases not matched to a gene. In DNA, the CDR3 is TGCGCCAGCAGCCAAGGTCCCAGCGGGAAGGTCAATGAGCAGTTCTTC. Protein product: CASSQGPSGKVNEQFF.

This chain uses TRBV12-3 or TRBV12-4 with TRBJ2-7, with unresolved D. Trimming removed 3 bases from V and 3 bases from J, with 9 bases in between. The CDR3 has 13 amino acids. CDR3 sequence (DNA): TGTGCCAGCAGTTTCGGCCAGCTCTACGAGCAGTACTTC. Translation gives CASSFGQLYEQYF.